The 7 T cell receptor beta chains given below trace back to one sample, sequenced in a study of blood T cell repertoires in COVID-19. Sequencing used immunoSEQ multiplex PCR; TCRdb keeps in-frame clones, though not all of them. The table includes hundreds of thousands of clones, 90% detected once. Sequenced material: PBMCs or T cells enriched from blood (not recorded which). These TCRs come from a woman aged 18-35 years with acute COVID-19.

J is TRBJ2-7 and V is TRBV29-1; perhaps TRBD2 as D (6 bases). V was pared by 4 bases and J by 6 bases, with 10 bases between. CDR1 is SQVTM and CDR2 is ANQGSEA in the germline V gene. The CDR3 is made up of 11 amino acids. CDR3 amino acids: CSVVRDFEQYF. The CDR3 bases are TGCAGCGTTGTCAGGGACTTCGAGCAGTACTTC.

The rearrangement joins TRBV30 to TRBJ1-4; D is ambiguous. The germline V gene has CDR1 GTSNPN and CDR2 SVGIG (reference sequence). The CDR3 spans 13 residues. V was cut by 4 bases and J by 8 bases, with 14 bases left in between. CDR3 in DNA: TGTGCCTGGACCACCTCATTCGGGGAAAAACTGTTTTTT. Translated: CAWTTSFGEKLFF.

The chain carries TRBV3-1 (or the pseudogene TRBV3-2) and TRBJ2-7; 9 nucleotides agree with TRBD2. The CDR3 has 15 amino acids. V trimming: 1 base; J trimming: 6 bases; junction bases outside the gene matches: 7. CDR1 is LGHDT, CDR2 YNNKEL, per germline (reference sequence). For the CDR3, the DNA is TGTGCCAGCAGCCAAGTTCTAGCGGGAAGTGGCGAGCAGTACTTC. It codes for CASSQVLAGSGEQYF.

The rearrangement links TRBV4-3 to TRBJ2-7; D possibly corresponds to TRBD1 (6 bases). The CDR3 length is 15 residues. The germline gives CDR1 LGHNA, CDR2 YSLEER. V was cut by 3 bases and J by 3 bases, with 15 bases left in between. The CDR3 reads CASSQEQGRSYEQYF. The CDR3 nucleotides are TGCGCCAGCAGCCAGGAACAGGGTCGGAGCTACGAGCAGTACTTC.

As to this clone: The identical CDR3 is also encoded by other nucleotide sequences in the sample. The rearrangement links TRBV5-1 to TRBJ2-1, with a possible D match to TRBD2 (5 bases). Germline CDR1 is SGHRS and CDR2 is YFSETQ. Trimming pared 1 base from V and 1 base from J, leaving 6 bases between. The CDR3 spans 14 residues. The CDR3, as DNA: TGCGCCAGCAGCTTGCGCGGGTCCTACAATGAGCAGTTCTTC. Protein: CASSLRGSYNEQFF.

This clone appeared a single time. The chain has TRBV27 and TRBJ1-4; 7 bases align to TRBD1. This CDR3 is built from 15 residues. With 5 bases clipped from V and 8 bases from J, the junction kept 11 bases outside the gene matches. The germline V gene has CDR1 MNHEY and CDR2 SMNVEV (reference sequence). CDR3 nucleotides: TGTGCCAGCAGTCTGGACCCGAGGGGGCACGAAAAACTGTTTTTT. Its protein product is CASSLDPRGHEKLFF.

The chain links TRBV11-3 to TRBJ2-5, with TRBD2 matching 16 bases. The germline V gene has CDR1 SGHNT and CDR2 YENEEA. J was trimmed by 5 bases and V by 2 bases; bases with no gene match: 14. The CDR3 totals 20 residues. CDR3 sequence: CASSLWIPGTSGRALETQYF. The CDR3 DNA sequence: TGTGCCAGCAGCTTATGGATCCCCGGGACTAGCGGGAGGGCCCTTGAGACCCAGTACTTC.